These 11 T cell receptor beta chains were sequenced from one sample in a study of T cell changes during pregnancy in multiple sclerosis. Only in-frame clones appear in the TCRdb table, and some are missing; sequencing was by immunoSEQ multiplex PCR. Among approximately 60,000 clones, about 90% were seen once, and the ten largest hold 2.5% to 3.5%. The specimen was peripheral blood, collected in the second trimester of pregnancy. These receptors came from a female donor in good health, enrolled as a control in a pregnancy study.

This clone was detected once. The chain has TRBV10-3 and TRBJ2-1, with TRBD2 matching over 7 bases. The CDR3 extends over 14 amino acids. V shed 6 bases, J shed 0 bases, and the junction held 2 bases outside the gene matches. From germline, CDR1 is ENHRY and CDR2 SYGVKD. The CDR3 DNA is TGTGCCATCAGGGCTAGCGGCTCCTACAATGAGCAGTTCTTC. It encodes CAIRASGSYNEQFF.

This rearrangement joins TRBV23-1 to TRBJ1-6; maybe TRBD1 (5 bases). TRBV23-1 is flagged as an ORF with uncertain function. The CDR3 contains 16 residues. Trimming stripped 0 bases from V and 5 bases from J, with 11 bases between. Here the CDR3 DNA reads TGCGCCAGCAGTCAATCCCGGCCAGGGAATAATTCACCCCTCCACTTT. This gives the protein CASSQSRPGNNSPLHF.

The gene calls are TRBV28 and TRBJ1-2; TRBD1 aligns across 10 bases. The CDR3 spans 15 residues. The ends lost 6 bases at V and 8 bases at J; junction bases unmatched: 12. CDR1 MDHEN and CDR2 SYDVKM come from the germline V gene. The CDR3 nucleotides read TGTGCCAGCAGCATGACAGGGGGCGGTTTCTACGGCTACACCTTC. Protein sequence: CASSMTGGGFYGYTF.

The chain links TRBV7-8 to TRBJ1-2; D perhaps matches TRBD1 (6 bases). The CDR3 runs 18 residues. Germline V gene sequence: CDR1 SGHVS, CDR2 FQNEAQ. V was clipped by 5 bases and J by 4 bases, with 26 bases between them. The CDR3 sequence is CASSPHRAAGERGYGYTF. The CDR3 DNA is TGTGCCAGCAGCCCACACCGAGCAGCAGGGGAGCGTGGCTATGGCTACACCTTC. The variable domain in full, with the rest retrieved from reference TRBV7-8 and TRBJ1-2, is GAGVSQSPRYKVAKRGQDVALRCDPISGHVSLFWYQQALGQGPEFLTYFQNEAQLDKSGLPSDRFFAERPEGSVSTLKIQRTQQEDSAVYLCASSPHRAAGERGYGYTFGSGTRLTVV.

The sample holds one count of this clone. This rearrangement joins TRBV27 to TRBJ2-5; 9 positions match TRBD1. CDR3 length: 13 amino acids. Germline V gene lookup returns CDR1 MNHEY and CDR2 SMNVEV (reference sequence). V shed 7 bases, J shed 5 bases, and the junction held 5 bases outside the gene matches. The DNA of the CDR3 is TGTGCCAGCAAACGGACAGGGGCCGAGACCCAGTACTTC. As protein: CASKRTGAETQYF.

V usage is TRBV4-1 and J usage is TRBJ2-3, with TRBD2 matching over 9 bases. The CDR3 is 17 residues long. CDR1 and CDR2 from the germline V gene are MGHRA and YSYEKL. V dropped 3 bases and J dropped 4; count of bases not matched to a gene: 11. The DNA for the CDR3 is TGCGCCAGCAGCCAGCACCATGGGGCGGGGGGGCCAGATACGCAGTATTTT. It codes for CASSQHHGAGGPDTQYF.

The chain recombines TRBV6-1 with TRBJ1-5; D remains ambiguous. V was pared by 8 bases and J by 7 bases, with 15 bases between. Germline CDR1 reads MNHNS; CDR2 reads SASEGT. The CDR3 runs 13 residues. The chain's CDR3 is CASGERRRQPQHF. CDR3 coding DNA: TGTGCCAGCGGCGAGAGGCGTCGGCAGCCCCAGCATTTT.

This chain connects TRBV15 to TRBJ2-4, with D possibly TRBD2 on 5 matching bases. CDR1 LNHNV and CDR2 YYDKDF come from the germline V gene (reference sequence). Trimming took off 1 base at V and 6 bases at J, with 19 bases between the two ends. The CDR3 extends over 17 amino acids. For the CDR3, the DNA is TGTGCCACCAGCAGAGGGCCGAGCGGAGCTAGGGTAAACATTCAGTACTTC. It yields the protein CATSRGPSGARVNIQYF.

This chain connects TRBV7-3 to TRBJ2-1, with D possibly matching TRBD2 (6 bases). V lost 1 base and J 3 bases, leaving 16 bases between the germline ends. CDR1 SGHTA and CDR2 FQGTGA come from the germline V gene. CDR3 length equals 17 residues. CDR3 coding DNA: TGTGCCAGCAGCTTAAGGCCGGGGACGGGGGACTACAATGAGCAGTTCTTC. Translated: CASSLRPGTGDYNEQFF.

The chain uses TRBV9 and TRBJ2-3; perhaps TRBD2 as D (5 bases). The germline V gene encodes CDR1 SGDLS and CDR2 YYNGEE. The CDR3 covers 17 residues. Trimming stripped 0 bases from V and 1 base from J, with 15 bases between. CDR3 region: CASSVESGGPRTDTQYF. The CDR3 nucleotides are TGTGCCAGCAGCGTAGAGTCAGGCGGGCCCCGCACAGATACGCAGTATTTT.

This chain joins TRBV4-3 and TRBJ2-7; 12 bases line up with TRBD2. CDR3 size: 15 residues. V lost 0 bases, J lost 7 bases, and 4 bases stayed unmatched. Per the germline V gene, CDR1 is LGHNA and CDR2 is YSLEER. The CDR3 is CASSQDGTSGFEQYF. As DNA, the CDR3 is TGCGCCAGCAGCCAAGATGGGACTAGCGGGTTTGAGCAGTACTTC.